This TCR beta chain was retrieved from a study of sequential checkpoint blockade in melanoma. Study context: First-line arms were nivolumab then ipilimumab, or the reverse, randomized 1:1. Both treatment sequences were followed by maintenance nivolumab.

Described treatment: randomized to nivolumab then ipilimumab (arm A) or the reverse (arm B). Sequencing was performed with immunoSEQ multiplex PCR; in TCRdb, only in-frame clones are kept and a portion is missing. This sample has roughly 30,000 clones, with more than 70% found just once. Per germline, CDR1 ENHRY and CDR2 SYGVKD. V was clipped by 5 bases and J by 5 bases, with 22 bases between them. The CDR3 consists of 16 residues. This sample comprised CD8+ T cells sorted from blood (inferred from file names), obtained from a patient given nivolumab and ipilimumab in sequence. This TCR was sampled from a human donor with melanoma. The V gene is TRBV10-3, the J gene TRBJ2-7, with D possibly being TRBD2 (5 bases). In DNA, the CDR3 is TGTGCCATCAGTCAACCCACTAGTTCCCCTTGGGACGAGCAGTACTTC. It specifies CAISQPTSSPWDEQYF.